This entry lists 10 T cell receptor beta chains sequenced from one sample in a study of shared clonotypes between healthy human individuals. Positive CCR7 selection of CD45RO-negative cells yielded the naive CD8 cells, and terminally differentiated effector memory CD45RA+ cells were excluded. The data were produced by immunoSEQ multiplex PCR, yet TCRdb's version contains in-frame clones alone and is incomplete. The repertoire has around 600,000 clones, nearly 98% of them found once; the top ten carry approximately 0.3%. What was sequenced was naive CD8+ T cells sorted from blood. The receptors were sampled from a man aged 30 to 45 in good health.

The V gene is TRBV7-9, the J gene TRBJ2-7; possibly TRBD2 for D (6 bases). Trimming removed 2 bases at V and 5 bases at J, with 19 bases between. Germline V gene data show CDR1 as SEHNR and CDR2 as FQNEAQ (reference sequence). This CDR3 has 16 residues. The CDR3 coding sequence is TGTGCCAGCAGCTTAATTACCCGGGACTCTCTAGACGAGCAGTACTTC. It specifies CASSLITRDSLDEQYF. Filled out from reference TRBV7-9 and TRBJ2-7, the complete variable domain reads DTGVSQNPRHKITKRGQNVTFRCDPISEHNRLYWYRQTLGQGPEFLTYFQNEAQLEKSRLLSDRFSAERPKGSFSTLEIQRTEQGDSAMYLCASSLITRDSLDEQYFGPGTRLTVT.

J is TRBJ2-5 and V is TRBV2, with D tentatively TRBD2 (6 bases). The CDR3 has 14 amino acids. Germline loops: CDR1 SNHLY, CDR2 FYNNEI. The V end was cut by 10 bases, the J end by 1 base, with 16 bases between. The CDR3 loop is CATTPRLVQETQYF. The CDR3 DNA sequence: TGTGCCACAACACCGAGACTAGTCCAAGAGACCCAGTACTTC. The full variable domain, its missing parts supplied by reference TRBV2 and TRBJ2-5, is EPEVTQTPSHQVTQMGQEVILRCVPISNHLYFYWYRQILGQKVEFLVSFYNNEISEKSEIFDDQFSVERPDGSNFTLKIRSTKLEDSAMYFCATTPRLVQETQYFGPGTRLLVL.

A word on this clone: In the same sample, other DNA sequences code for this CDR3. This chain joins TRBV10-3 and TRBJ2-1; tentatively, D is TRBD2 (6 bases). CDR3 length equals 14 residues. The V gene's germline CDR1 is ENHRY and CDR2 SYGVKD. V was shortened by 4 bases and J by 0 bases, with 7 bases between the two germline ends. For the CDR3, the DNA is TGTGCCATCAGTGGAGCGGGCTCCTACAATGAGCAGTTCTTC. This codes for CAISGAGSYNEQFF.

The chain links TRBV29-1 to TRBJ2-7; tentative D call: TRBD1 (6 bases). Trimming pared 7 bases from V and 2 bases from J, leaving 18 bases between. CDR3 size: 14 residues. CDR1 is SQVTM, CDR2 ANQGSEA, per germline. The CDR3 protein is CSAQGPNRPYEQYF. The CDR3 region has the DNA TGCAGCGCACAGGGACCTAATCGTCCCTACGAGCAGTACTTC.

This chain joins TRBV13 and TRBJ2-7; no clear D gene. The germline CDR1 and CDR2 sequences are PRHDT and FYEKMQ (reference sequence). This CDR3 is built from 12 residues. The V gene lost 0 bases and the J gene lost 7 bases, with 7 bases spanning the gap. The CDR3 region is CASSLGTFEQYF. The CDR3 DNA is TGTGCCAGCAGCTTAGGGACATTTGAGCAGTACTTC.

As to this clone: In the same sample, other DNA sequences code for this CDR3. The chain is built from TRBV27 and TRBJ2-7; D is unclear. CDR1 and CDR2 (germline): MNHEY, SMNVEV (reference sequence). The CDR3 runs to 11 residues. Trimming stripped 4 bases from V and 7 bases from J, with 8 bases between. The CDR3 protein is CASSSRGEQYF. The CDR3 nucleotides read TGTGCCAGCAGTTCACGAGGAGAGCAGTACTTC.

This chain connects TRBV29-1 to TRBJ2-7; tentative D call: TRBD2 (5 bases). CDR1 SQVTM and CDR2 ANQGSEA come from the germline V gene. The CDR3 is 13 amino acids. The V end lost 4 bases, the J end lost 2 bases, and 12 bases lay between the germline ends. The CDR3 region has the DNA TGCAGCGTTGTAGGTCAGACTACCTACGAGCAGTACTTC. Its translation: CSVVGQTTYEQYF.

This chain links TRBV4-3 with TRBJ2-2, with unresolved D. This CDR3 comprises 15 residues. Trimming stripped 0 bases from V and 3 bases from J, with 8 bases between. Germline V gives CDR1 LGHNA, CDR2 YSLEER. CDR3 protein: CASSQDGDDTGELFF. CDR3 coding DNA: TGCGCCAGCAGCCAAGATGGTGATGACACCGGGGAGCTGTTTTTT.

This CDR3 is CASSEGGQVYEQYF. The CDR3 DNA reads as TGCGCCAGCAGTGAAGGGGGACAGGTCTACGAGCAGTACTTC. The chain couples TRBV10-2 to TRBJ2-7; the match to TRBD1 covers 8 bases. CDR3 length: 14 amino acids. Losses at the gene ends were 3 bases for V and 3 bases for J; bases not matched to a gene: 4. The germline CDR1 and CDR2 sequences are WSHSY and SAAADI.

The chain has TRBV9 and TRBJ1-2, with TRBD1 matching over 7 bases. The CDR3 is made up of 17 amino acids. Per germline, CDR1 SGDLS and CDR2 YYNGEE. V gave up 0 bases and J gave up 1 base; unmatched junction bases: 9. CDR3 in amino acids: CASSVEERQGINYGYTF. The CDR3 DNA is TGTGCCAGCAGCGTAGAAGAGAGACAGGGTATTAACTATGGCTACACCTTC.